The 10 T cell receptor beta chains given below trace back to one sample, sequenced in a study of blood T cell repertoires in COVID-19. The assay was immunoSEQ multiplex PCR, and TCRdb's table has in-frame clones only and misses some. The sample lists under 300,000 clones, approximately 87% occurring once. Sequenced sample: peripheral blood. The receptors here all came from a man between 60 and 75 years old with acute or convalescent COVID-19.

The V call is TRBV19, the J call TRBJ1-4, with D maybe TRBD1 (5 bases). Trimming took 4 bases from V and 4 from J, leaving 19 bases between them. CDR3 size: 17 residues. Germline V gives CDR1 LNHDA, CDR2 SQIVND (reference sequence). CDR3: CASSRRFGGVGNEKLFF. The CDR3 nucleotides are TGTGCCAGTAGTAGAAGGTTCGGGGGAGTAGGTAATGAAAAACTGTTTTTT.

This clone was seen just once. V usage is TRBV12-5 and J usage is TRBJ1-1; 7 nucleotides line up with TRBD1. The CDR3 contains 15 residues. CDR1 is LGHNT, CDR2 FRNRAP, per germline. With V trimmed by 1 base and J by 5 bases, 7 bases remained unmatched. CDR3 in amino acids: CASGLGRDRVTEAFF. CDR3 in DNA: TGTGCTAGTGGTTTGGGAAGAGACAGGGTAACTGAAGCTTTCTTT. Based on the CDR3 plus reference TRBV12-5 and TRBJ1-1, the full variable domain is DARVTQTPRHKVTEMGQEVTMRCQPILGHNTVFWYRQTMMQGLELLAYFRNRAPLDDSGMPKDRFSAEMPDATLATLKIQPSEPRDSAVYFCASGLGRDRVTEAFFGQGTRLTVV.

CDR3 residues: CASTVTGTTEAFF. CDR3 DNA sequence: TGTGCCAGTACCGTAACAGGGACCACTGAAGCTTTCTTT. The gene calls are TRBV19 and TRBJ1-1, with a weak D call TRBD1 (6 bases). Germline lookup yields CDR1 LNHDA and CDR2 SQIVND (reference sequence). V dropped 7 bases and J dropped 4 bases, with 13 bases sitting between them. The CDR3 is 13 residues long.

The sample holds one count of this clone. The chain's CDR3 is CASSQGTSGPNTGELFF. CDR3 bases: TGTGCCAGCAGCCAAGGGACTAGCGGGCCAAACACCGGGGAGCTGTTTTTT. The V gene is TRBV4-2, the J gene TRBJ2-2, with TRBD2 matching 11 bases. The CDR3 sequence is 17 residues long. Unmatched junction bases numbered 3, after V lost 1 base and J lost 2 bases. Germline V gene data show CDR1 as LGHNA and CDR2 as YNFKEQ.

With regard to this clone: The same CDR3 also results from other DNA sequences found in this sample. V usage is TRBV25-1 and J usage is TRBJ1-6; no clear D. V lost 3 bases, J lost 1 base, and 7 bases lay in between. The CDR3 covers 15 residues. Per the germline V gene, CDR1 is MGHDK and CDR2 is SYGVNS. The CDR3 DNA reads TGTGCCAGCAGTGACAGGCAGTCCTATAATTCACCCCTCCACTTT. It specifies CASSDRQSYNSPLHF. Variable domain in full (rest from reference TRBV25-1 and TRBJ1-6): EADIYQTPRYLVIGTGKKITLECSQTMGHDKMYWYQQDPGMELHLIHYSYGVNSTEKGDLSSESTVSRIRTEHFPLTLESARPSHTSQYLCASSDRQSYNSPLHFGNGTRLTVT.

CDR3 in amino acids: CASSQGHLNTIYF. The CDR3 DNA sequence: TGCGCCAGCAGTCAAGGGCATTTGAACACCATATATTTT. The chain couples TRBV23-1 to TRBJ1-3, with no clear D. TRBV23-1 is recorded as an ORF, its role being uncertain. The CDR3 contains 13 residues. Trimming removed 2 bases from V and 7 bases from J, with 9 bases in between.

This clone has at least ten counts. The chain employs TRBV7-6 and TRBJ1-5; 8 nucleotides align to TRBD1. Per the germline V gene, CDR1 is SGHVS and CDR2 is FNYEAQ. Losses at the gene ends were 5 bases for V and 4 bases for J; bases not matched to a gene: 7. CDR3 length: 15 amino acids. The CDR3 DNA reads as TGTGCCAGCAGCGCAAGACAGGGGACGAATCAGCCCCAGCATTTT. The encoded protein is CASSARQGTNQPQHF.

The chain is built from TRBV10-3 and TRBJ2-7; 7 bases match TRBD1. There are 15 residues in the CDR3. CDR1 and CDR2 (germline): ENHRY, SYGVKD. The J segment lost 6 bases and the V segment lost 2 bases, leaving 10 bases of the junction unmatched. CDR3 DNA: TGTGCCATCAGTGAGGCCATGGGACAGTCGGGCGAGCAGTACTTC. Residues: CAISEAMGQSGEQYF.

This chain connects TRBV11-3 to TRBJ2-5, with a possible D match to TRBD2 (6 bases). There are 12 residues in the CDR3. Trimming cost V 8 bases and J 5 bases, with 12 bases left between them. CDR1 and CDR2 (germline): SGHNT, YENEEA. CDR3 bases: TGTGCCAGCGGCGGGGTCGGGGAGACCCAGTACTTC. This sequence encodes CASGGVGETQYF.

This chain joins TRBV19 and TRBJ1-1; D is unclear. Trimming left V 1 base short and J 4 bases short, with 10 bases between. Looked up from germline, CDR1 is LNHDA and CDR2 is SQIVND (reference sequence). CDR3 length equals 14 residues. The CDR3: CASSIGTEGTEAFF. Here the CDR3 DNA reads TGTGCCAGTAGTATAGGTACGGAGGGCACTGAAGCTTTCTTT.